The 2 T cell receptor beta chains reported below all come from one sample, sequenced in a study of type 1 regulatory T cells. Their antigens remain unidentified. One entry per CDR3 protein results from TCRdb running MiXCR on the reads. This table holds 60,000 to 70,000 distinct CDR3 sequences, about 62% found once. Material for sequencing was cultured T cells, either the whole culture or a sorted T cell fraction (not recorded which). Noted subset: Tr1-enriched cell product generated in vitro against host alloantigens. The receptor source for this set is a human donor in good health.

The chain recombines TRBV3-1 with TRBJ2-1, with 8 positions matching TRBD2. Looked up from germline, CDR1 is LGHDT and CDR2 is YNNKEL (reference sequence). CDR3 length: 16 residues. V dropped 0 bases and J dropped 7; count of bases not matched to a gene: 8. CDR3: CASSQDRGGRWNEQFF. DNA for the CDR3: TGTGCCAGCAGCCAAGATCGGGGCGGGAGGTGGAATGAGCAGTTCTTC.

The chain employs TRBV5-1 and TRBJ2-2, with TRBD1 matching over 7 bases. The V gene end was trimmed by 1 base and the J gene end by 1 base; junction bases not matched to a gene: 4. From germline, CDR1 is SGHRS and CDR2 YFSETQ. The CDR3 runs 16 residues. CDR3 sequence reads: CASSLTAGGNTGELFF. The DNA for the CDR3 is TGCGCCAGCAGCTTGACTGCAGGGGGGAACACCGGGGAGCTGTTTTTT.